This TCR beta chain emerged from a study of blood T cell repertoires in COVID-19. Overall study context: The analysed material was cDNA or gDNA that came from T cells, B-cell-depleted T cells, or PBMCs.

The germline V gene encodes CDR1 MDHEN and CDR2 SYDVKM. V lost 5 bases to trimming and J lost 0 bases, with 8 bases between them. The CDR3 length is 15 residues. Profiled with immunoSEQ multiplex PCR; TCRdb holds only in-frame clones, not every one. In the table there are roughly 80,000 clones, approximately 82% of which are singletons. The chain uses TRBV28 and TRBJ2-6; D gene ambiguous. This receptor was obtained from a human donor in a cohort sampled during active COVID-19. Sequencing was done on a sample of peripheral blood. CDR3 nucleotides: TGTGCCAGCAGTAATCACGGCTCTGGGGCCAACGTCCTGACTTTC. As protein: CASSNHGSGANVLTF.